This T cell receptor beta chain came from a study of control samples from healthy donors and cancer patients. CDR3 length: 16 amino acids. The ends were cut back, 3 bases at V and 4 bases at J, with 19 bases in the middle. The V gene's germline CDR1 is SGHNT and CDR2 YYREEE (reference sequence). TCRdb's copy holds only in-frame clones and misses some; the assay was immunoSEQ multiplex PCR. The sample table includes 150,000 to 200,000 clones. The origin of this receptor is a woman in her 30s in good health. The chain has TRBV5-4 and TRBJ1-1; maybe TRBD1 (5 bases). Sequencing input: blood. The CDR3 bases are TGTGCCAGCAGCTCAGGAGACAGTTACGGTGCCACTGAAGCTTTCTTT. Translating gives CASSSGDSYGATEAFF.